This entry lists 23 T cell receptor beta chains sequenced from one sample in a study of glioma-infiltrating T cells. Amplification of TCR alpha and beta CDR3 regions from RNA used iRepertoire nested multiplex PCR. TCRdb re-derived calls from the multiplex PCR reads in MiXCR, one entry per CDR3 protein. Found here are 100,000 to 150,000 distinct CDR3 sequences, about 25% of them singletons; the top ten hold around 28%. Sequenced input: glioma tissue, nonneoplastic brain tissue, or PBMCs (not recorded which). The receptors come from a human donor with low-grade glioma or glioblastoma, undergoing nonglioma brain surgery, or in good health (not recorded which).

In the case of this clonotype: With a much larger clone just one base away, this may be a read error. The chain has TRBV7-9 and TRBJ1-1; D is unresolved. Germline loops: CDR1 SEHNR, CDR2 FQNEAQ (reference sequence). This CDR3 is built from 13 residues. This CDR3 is CASTLIGYTEDFF. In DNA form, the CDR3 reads TGTGCCAGCACCTTAATCGGGTACACTGAAGATTTCTTT.

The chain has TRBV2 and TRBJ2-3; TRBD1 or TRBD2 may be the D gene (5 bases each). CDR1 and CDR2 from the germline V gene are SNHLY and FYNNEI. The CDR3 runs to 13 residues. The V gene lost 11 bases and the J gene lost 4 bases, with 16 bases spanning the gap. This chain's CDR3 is CAGAGGIADTQYF. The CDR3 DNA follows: TGTGCCGGGGCAGGAGGTATCGCAGATACGCAGTATTTT.

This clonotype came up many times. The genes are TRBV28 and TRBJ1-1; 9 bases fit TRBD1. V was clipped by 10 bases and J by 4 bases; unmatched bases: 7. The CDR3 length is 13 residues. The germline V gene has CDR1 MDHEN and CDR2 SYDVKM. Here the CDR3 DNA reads TGTGCCACCCTGACAGGGGGTCGCACTGAAGCTTTCTTT. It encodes CATLTGGRTEAFF.

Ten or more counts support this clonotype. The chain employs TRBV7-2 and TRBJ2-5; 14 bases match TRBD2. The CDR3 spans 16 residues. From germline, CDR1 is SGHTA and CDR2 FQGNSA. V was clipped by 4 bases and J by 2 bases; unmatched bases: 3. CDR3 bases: TGTGCCAGCAGCTCCGGACTAGCGGGGGGACAAGAGACCCAGTACTTC. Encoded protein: CASSSGLAGGQETQYF. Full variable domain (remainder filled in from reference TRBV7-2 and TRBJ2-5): GAGVSQSPSNKVTEKGKDVELRCDPISGHTALYWYRQSLGQGLEFLIYFQGNSAPDKSGLPSDRFSAERTGGSVSTLTIQRTQQEDSAVYLCASSSGLAGGQETQYFGPGTRLLVL.

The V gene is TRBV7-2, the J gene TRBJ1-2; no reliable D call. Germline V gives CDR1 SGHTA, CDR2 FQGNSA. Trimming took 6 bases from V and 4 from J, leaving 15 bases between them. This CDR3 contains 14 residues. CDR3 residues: CASSSIGPAYGYTF. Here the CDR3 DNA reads TGTGCCAGCAGTTCCATTGGGCCCGCCTATGGCTACACCTTC.

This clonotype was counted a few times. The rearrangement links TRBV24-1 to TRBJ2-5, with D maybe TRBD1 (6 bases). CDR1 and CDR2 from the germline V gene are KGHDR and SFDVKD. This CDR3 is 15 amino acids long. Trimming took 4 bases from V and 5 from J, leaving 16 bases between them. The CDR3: CATSERTAQLETQYF. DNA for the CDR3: TGTGCCACCAGTGAGAGGACAGCCCAACTGGAGACCCAGTACTTC.

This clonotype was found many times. CDR3 DNA: TGTGCCAGCAGCGCCTATTCTTCACCCCTCCACTTT. Translated: CASSAYSSPLHF. The chain recombines TRBV14 with TRBJ1-6; D remains unclear. The germline V gene encodes CDR1 SGHDN and CDR2 FVKESK. Between the trimmed V and J ends, which lost 5 bases and 9 bases, there was a span of 8 bases. CDR3 length: 12 amino acids.

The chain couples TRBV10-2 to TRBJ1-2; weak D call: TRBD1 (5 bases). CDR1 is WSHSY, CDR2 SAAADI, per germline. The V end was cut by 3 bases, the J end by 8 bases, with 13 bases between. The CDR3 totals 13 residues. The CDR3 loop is CASSEYRRGGYTF. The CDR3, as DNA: TGCGCCAGCAGTGAATACCGTCGGGGGGGCTACACCTTC.

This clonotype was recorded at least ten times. The CDR3 sequence: CATGDRVHNEQFF. CDR3 bases: TGTGCCACCGGAGACAGGGTCCACAATGAGCAGTTCTTC. The V and J genes are TRBV24-1 and TRBJ2-1, with 7 bases identical to TRBD1. This CDR3 has 13 residues. The V segment lost 9 bases and the J segment 5 bases; nucleotides outside the gene matches: 6. CDR1 and CDR2 from the germline V gene are KGHDR and SFDVKD.

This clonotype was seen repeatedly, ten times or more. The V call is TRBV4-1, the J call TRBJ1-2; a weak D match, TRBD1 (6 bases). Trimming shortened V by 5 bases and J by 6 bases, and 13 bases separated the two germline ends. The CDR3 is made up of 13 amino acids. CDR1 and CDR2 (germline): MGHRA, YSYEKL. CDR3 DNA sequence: TGCGCCAGCAGCTACACAGGGTTGGATGGCTACACCTTC. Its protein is CASSYTGLDGYTF.

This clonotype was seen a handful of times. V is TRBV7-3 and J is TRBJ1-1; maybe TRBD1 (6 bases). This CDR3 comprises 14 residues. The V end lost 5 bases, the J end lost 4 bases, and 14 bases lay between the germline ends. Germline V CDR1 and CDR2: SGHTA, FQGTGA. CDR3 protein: CASSPTGFLTEAFF. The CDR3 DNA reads TGTGCCAGCAGCCCTACAGGGTTTCTCACTGAAGCTTTCTTT.

CDR3 in amino acids: CASIPDSVSTDTQYF. In DNA form, the CDR3 reads TGTGCCAGCATCCCAGACAGTGTTAGCACAGATACGCAGTATTTT. J is TRBJ2-3 and V is TRBV7-2; D may be TRBD1 (5 bases). Germline CDR1 SGHTA, CDR2 FQGNSA. This CDR3 is built from 15 residues. V was cut by 7 bases and J by 0 bases, with 14 bases left in between.

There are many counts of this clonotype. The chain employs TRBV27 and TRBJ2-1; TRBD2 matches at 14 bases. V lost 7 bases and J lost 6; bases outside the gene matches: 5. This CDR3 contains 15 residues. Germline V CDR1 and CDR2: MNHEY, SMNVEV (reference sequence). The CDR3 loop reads CASTTGTSGGNEQFF. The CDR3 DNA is TGTGCCAGCACCACCGGGACTAGCGGGGGCAATGAGCAGTTCTTC.

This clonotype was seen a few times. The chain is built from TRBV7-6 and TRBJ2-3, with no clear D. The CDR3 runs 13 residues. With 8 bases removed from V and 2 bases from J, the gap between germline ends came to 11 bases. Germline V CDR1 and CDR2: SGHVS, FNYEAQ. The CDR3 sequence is CASRPGITDTQYF. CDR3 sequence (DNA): TGTGCCAGCCGGCCAGGAATCACAGATACGCAGTATTTT.

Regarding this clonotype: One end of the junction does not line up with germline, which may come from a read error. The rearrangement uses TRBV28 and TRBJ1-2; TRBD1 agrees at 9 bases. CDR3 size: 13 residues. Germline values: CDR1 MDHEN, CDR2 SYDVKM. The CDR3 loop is CASSTGGYYGYAF. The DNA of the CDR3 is TGTGCCAGCAGTACAGGGGGCTACTATGGCTACGCCTTC.

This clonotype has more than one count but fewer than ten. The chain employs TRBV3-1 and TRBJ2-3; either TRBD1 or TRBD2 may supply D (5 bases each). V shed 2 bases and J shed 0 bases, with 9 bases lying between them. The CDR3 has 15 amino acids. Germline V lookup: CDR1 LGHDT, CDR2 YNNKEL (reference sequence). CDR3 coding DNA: TGTGCCAGCAGCCAACCGGGACGTAGCACAGATACGCAGTATTTT. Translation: CASSQPGRSTDTQYF.

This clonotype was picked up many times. CDR3 bases: TGTGCCAGCAGTTGGGGACAGGGGGCTGTTGGGGCCAACGTCCTGACTTTC. Amino acids: CASSWGQGAVGANVLTF. This chain connects TRBV28 to TRBJ2-6; 12 nucleotides agree with TRBD1. V gave up 4 bases and J gave up 3 bases; unmatched junction bases: 4. The germline gives CDR1 MDHEN, CDR2 SYDVKM. CDR3 length equals 17 residues.

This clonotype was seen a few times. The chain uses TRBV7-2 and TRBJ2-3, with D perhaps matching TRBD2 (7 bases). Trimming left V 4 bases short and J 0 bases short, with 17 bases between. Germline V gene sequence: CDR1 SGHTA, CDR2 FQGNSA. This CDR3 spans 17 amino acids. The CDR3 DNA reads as TGTGCCAGCAGCTCTAGGTTGGGGGGGCCTAGCACAGATACGCAGTATTTT. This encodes CASSSRLGGPSTDTQYF.

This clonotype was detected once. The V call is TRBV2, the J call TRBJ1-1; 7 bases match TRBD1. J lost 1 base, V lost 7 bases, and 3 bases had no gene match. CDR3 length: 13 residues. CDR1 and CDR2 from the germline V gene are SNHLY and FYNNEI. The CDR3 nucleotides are TGTGCCAGCAAGGGACAGCCGAACACTGAAGCTTTCTTT. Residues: CASKGQPNTEAFF.

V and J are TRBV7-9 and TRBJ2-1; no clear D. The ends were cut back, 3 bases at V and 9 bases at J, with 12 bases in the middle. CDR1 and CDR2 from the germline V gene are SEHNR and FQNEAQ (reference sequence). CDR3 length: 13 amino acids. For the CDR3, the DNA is TGTGCCAGCAGCTTGGTCCCCCGCAGTGAGCAGTTCTTC. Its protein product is CASSLVPRSEQFF.

The chain's CDR3 is CASRVTGGTGTEAFF. CDR3 in DNA: TGTGCCAGCAGAGTGACAGGGGGTACGGGGACTGAAGCTTTCTTT. The genes are TRBV7-9 and TRBJ1-1; 9 bases match TRBD1. The CDR3 covers 15 residues. Trimming removed 6 bases from V and 5 bases from J; junction bases left unmatched: 10. Germline-derived CDR1 and CDR2 are SEHNR and FQNEAQ (reference sequence).

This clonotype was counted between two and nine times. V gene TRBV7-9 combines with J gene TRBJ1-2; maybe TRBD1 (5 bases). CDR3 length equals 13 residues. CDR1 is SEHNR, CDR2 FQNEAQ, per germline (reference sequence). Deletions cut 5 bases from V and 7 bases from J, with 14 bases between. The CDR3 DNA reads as TGTGCCAGCAGCGAAACAGGTTCTCTTGGCTACACCTTC. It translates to CASSETGSLGYTF. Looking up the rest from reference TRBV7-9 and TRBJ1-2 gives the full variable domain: DTGVSQNPRHKITKRGQNVTFRCDPISEHNRLYWYRQTLGQGPEFLTYFQNEAQLEKSRLLSDRFSAERPKGSFSTLEIQRTEQGDSAMYLCASSETGSLGYTFGSGTRLTVV.

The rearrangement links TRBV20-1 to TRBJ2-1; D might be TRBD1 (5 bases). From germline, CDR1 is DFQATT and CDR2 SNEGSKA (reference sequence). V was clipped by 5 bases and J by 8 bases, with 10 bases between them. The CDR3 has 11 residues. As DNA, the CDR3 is TGCAGTGCTTCAAGGGGCGATGAGCAGTTCTTC. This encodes CSASRGDEQFF.